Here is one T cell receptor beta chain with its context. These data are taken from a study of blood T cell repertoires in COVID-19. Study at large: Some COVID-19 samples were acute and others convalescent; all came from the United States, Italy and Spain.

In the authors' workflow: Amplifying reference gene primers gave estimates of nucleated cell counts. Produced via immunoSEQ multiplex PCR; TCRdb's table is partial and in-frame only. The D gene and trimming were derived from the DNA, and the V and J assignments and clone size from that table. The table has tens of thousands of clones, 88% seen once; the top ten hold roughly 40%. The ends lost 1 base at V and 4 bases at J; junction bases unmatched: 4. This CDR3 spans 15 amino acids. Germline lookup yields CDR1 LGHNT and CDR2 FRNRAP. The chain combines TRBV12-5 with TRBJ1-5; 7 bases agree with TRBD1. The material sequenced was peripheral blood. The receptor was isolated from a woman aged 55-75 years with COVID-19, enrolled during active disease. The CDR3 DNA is TGTGCTAGTGGTTTGGGTGGACAGGAAAATCAGCCCCAGCATTTT. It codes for CASGLGGQENQPQHF.